This is a list of T cell receptor beta chains from one sample in a study of shared clonotypes between healthy human individuals. Assay used: immunoSEQ multiplex PCR; TCRdb lists only in-frame clones, some missing. The table lists 2 million to 3 million clones, 93% of them singletons. The material sequenced was naive CD4+ T cells from PBMCs. Receptor source: a man aged 18 to 29 in good health. Some clones in this sample may be carry-over from other donors' samples. Each CDR3 is given with its conserved first and last residue. The D gene is left open where the match is weak. The size field is filled for only some rows; it gives once, few, many or a size class.

>-|13|TRBV9|TRBJ2-5|-
TGTGCCAGCAGTCTTCGGGGGCAAGAGACCCAGTACTTC
CASSLRGQETQYF
>-|13|TRBV28|TRBJ1-1|TRBD1
TGTGCCAGCATCACAGGGGGTTACACTGAAGCTTTCTTT
CASITGGYTEAFF
>-|13|TRBV9|TRBJ1-1|-
TGTGCCAGCAGCGTCGGCAGAAACACTGAAGCTTTCTTT
CASSVGRNTEAFF
>-|14|TRBV9|TRBJ1-1|-
TGTGCCAGCAGCGTAGCTCCCGGGCTAGGTGAAGCTTTCTTT
CASSVAPGLGEAFF
>once|14|TRBV9|TRBJ2-1|-
TGTGCCAGCAGCGTTAGTAGCGGTGGCAATGAGCAGTTCTTC
CASSVSSGGNEQFF
>-|15|TRBV7-8|TRBJ2-2|-
TGTGCCAGCAGCTTGGTCAGGACGAACACCGGGGAGCTGTTTTTT
CASSLVRTNTGELFF
>-|13|TRBV7-3|TRBJ1-2|-
TGTGCCAGCAGCTTAAATGCGGGCTATGGCTACACCTTC
CASSLNAGYGYTF
>-|14|TRBV6-6|TRBJ2-7|TRBD1
TGTGCCAGCAGTTGGGGACAGCTCTCCTACGAGCAGTACTTC
CASSWGQLSYEQYF
>-|14|TRBV6-5|TRBJ1-5|TRBD1
TGTGCCAGCAGAGGACAGGGGACTGATCAGCCCCAGCATTTT
CASRGQGTDQPQHF
>-|12|TRBV5-4|TRBJ2-7|-
TGTGCCAGCAGCAGAGGGGAGGACGAGCAGTACTTC
CASSRGEDEQYF
>-|18|TRBV4-1|TRBJ2-1|-
TGCGCCAGCAGTAGGATTCAGACACGGATGAGCTCCTACAATGAGCAGTTCTTC
CASSRIQTRMSSYNEQFF
>-|13|TRBV30|TRBJ2-5|TRBD2
TGTGCCTGGAGCGTGGGAGGGGTAAAGACCCAGTACTTC
CAWSVGGVKTQYF
>-|14|TRBV9|TRBJ1-2|-
TGTGCCAGCAGCGTAGCTACGACAGCCTATGGCTACACCTTC
CASSVATTAYGYTF
>few|13|TRBV5-1|TRBJ1-1|-
TGCGCCAGCAGCTTGGTTCTGAACACTGAAGCTTTCTTT
CASSLVLNTEAFF
>-|16|TRBV19|TRBJ1-5|-
TGTGCCAGTAGTATAGTGGGCAGAGGTAGCAATCAGCCCCAGCATTTT
CASSIVGRGSNQPQHF
>-|12|TRBV6-1|TRBJ1-5|TRBD1
TGTGCCGGTTCCCAGGGGGATCAGCCCCAGCATTTT
CAGSQGDQPQHF
>-|18|TRBV5-1|TRBJ1-1|TRBD1
TGCGCCAGCAGCTTGGAGGTTGGCGCCAGGGGGTTGGTGACTGAAGCTTTCTTT
CASSLEVGARGLVTEAFF
>-|16|TRBV19|TRBJ1-2|-
TGTGCCAGTAGTCAGTCAACCGGGGGCTTCGCGCGTGGCTACACCTTC
CASSQSTGGFARGYTF
>-|16|TRBV27|TRBJ1-1|-
TGTGCCAGCAGTTCCTACCTCTTGACAGGGAACACTGAAGCTTTCTTT
CASSSYLLTGNTEAFF
>-|12|TRBV10-1|TRBJ2-5|-
TGCGCCAGCAGTTCGACAGAAGAGACCCAGTACTTC
CASSSTEETQYF
>-|16|TRBV5-6|TRBJ1-1|-
TGTGCCAGCAGCCCCTATGGGGGGGCCGTGAACACTGAAGCTTTCTTT
CASSPYGGAVNTEAFF
>-|13|TRBV5-1|TRBJ1-2|-
TGCGCCAGCAGCACCTTTCCCAGAGACCTCTACACCTTC
CASSTFPRDLYTF
>-|14|TRBV9|TRBJ2-5|-
TGTGCCAGCAGCCCTACCCCGTACCAAGAGACCCAGTACTTC
CASSPTPYQETQYF
>-|16|TRBV7-2|TRBJ2-3|-
TGTGCCAGCAGCTCGCCGGTACTAGGGGGCACAGATACGCAGTATTTT
CASSSPVLGGTDTQYF
>-|15|TRBV19|TRBJ2-7|-
TGTGCCAGTAGTGGAGGGCCTGGGGCTTTTTACGAGCAGTACTTC
CASSGGPGAFYEQYF
>-|13|TRBV30|TRBJ1-1|TRBD1
TGTGCCTGGAACAGGGGATCGAACACTGAAGCTTTCTTT
CAWNRGSNTEAFF
>-|14|TRBV28|TRBJ1-4|-
TGTGCCAGCACCAAGAGGGCCCCTAATGAAAAACTGTTTTTT
CASTKRAPNEKLFF
>-|13|TRBV11-3|TRBJ2-7|TRBD2
TGTGCCAGCAGCTTACGGGAGGGCGGGGAGCAGTACTTC
CASSLREGGEQYF
>-|17|TRBV4-2|TRBJ2-1|TRBD2
TGTGCCAGCAGCCCTACCCAAACTAGCGGGAGAAACAATGAGCAGTTCTTC
CASSPTQTSGRNNEQFF
>-|8|TRBV19|TRBJ1-1|-
TGTGCCAACTCAGGGGCTTTCTTT
CANSGAFF
>-|16|TRBV27|TRBJ2-1|TRBD2
TGTGCCAGCAGTCCCTCGTCTAGCGGGCTCTACAATGAGCAGTTCTTC
CASSPSSSGLYNEQFF
>-|14|TRBV6-1|TRBJ2-1|TRBD1
TGTGCCAGCAGCCGGGACAGGGTGTACAATGAGCAGTTCTTC
CASSRDRVYNEQFF
>-|15|TRBV9|TRBJ2-3|-
TGTGCCAGCAGCCCCCAAAGCCGTTATGGGGATACGCAGTATTTT
CASSPQSRYGDTQYF
>-|16|TRBV28|TRBJ2-5|TRBD1
TGTGCCAGCAGTTTAGGCGCCAGGGGGCGCGTAGAGACCCAGTACTTC
CASSLGARGRVETQYF
>-|14|TRBV30|TRBJ2-5|-
TGTGCCTGGGAACCGGGGACACAGAGTGGGGCCCAGTACTTC
CAWEPGTQSGAQYF
>-|16|TRBV21-1|TRBJ2-1|-
TGTGCCAGCAGCCCTCAGGGCAGGAACCCCTACAATGAGCAGTTCTTC
CASSPQGRNPYNEQFF
>-|17|TRBV5-1|TRBJ2-5|-
TGCGCCAGCAGCTTGATAGGCACTGGAAGCGGAGGGGAGACCCAGTACTTC
CASSLIGTGSGGETQYF
>-|17|TRBV7-6|TRBJ2-5|-
TGTGCCAGCAGCTTAGGCCCCTCAGGTGGGGGCCAAAGGACCCAGTACTTC
CASSLGPSGGGQRTQYF
>-|15|TRBV2|TRBJ2-5|-
TGTGCCAGCAGTGAAGGATTGGCGGCCTCCGAGACCCAGTACTTC
CASSEGLAASETQYF
>-|18|TRBV4-1|TRBJ2-2|-
TGCGCCAGCAGCCAAGATGCGGGCAGGGCGGCGAACACCGGGGAGCTGTTTTTT
CASSQDAGRAANTGELFF